This T cell receptor beta chain was observed in a study of blood T cell repertoires in COVID-19. Study-level information: The United States, Italy and Spain were the sources of the acute and convalescent COVID-19 samples.

V dropped 4 bases and J dropped 7; count of bases not matched to a gene: 13. Germline V CDR1 and CDR2: WNHNN, SYGVQD (reference sequence). This CDR3 has 17 amino acids. Methods used by the authors: Reference gene primer amplification in the assay estimated nucleated cell counts. Libraries were prepared by immunoSEQ multiplex PCR; TCRdb keeps only in-frame clonotypes and omits some of them. V, J and clone size derive from that table, while D and trimming were established from the DNA sequence. This table holds around 220,000 clones, 88% found once. The cohort comprised adults aged about 18 to 100 years residing in about two dozen US areas. Allocation to cohorts depended on clinical history reported by the participants.

This receptor was obtained from a woman in her forties or fifties with acute COVID-19. This chain links TRBV10-1 with TRBJ2-7, with 13 bases lining up with TRBD2. Material for sequencing was PBMCs or T cells enriched from blood (not recorded which). The CDR3 region has the DNA TGCGCCAGCAGTGGGAGGACTAGCGGGAGTAAGGGCCTAGAGCAGTACTTC. This translates into CASSGRTSGSKGLEQYF.